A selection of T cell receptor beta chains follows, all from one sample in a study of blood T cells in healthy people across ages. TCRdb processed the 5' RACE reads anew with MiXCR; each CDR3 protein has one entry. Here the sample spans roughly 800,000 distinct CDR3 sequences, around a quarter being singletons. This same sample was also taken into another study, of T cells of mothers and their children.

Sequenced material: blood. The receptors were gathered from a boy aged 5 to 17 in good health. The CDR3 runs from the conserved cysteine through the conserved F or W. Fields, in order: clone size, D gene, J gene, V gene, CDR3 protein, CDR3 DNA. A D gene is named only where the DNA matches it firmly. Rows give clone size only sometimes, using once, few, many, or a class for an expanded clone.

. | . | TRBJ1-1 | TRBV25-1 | CASREVGGTEAFF | TGTGCCAGCAGAGAGGTGGGAGGCACTGAAGCTTTCTTT
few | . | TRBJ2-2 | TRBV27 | CASSPSFLILTGELFF | TGTGCCAGCAGTCCGTCGTTCTTAATCCTCACCGGGGAGCTGTTTTTT
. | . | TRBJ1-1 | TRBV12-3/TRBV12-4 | CASSPGMPGTEAFF | TGTGCCAGCAGTCCCGGGATGCCTGGGACTGAAGCTTTCTTT
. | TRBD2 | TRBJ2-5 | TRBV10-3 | CAISGVPGLAAQETQYF | TGTGCCATCAGTGGAGTCCCGGGACTAGCAGCCCAAGAGACCCAGTACTTC
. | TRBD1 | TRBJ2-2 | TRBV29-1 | CSVRDRSTGELFF | TGCAGCGTCCGGGACAGGTCCACCGGGGAGCTGTTTTTT
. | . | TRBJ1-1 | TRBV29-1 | CSVKEGNWLDTEAFF | TGCAGCGTGAAGGAGGGAAATTGGCTTGACACTGAAGCTTTCTTT
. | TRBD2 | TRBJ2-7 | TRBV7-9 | CASSPGGGLYEQYF | TGTGCCAGCAGTCCCGGGGGGGGGCTCTACGAGCAGTACTTC
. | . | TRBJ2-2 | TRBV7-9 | CASSITVPGELSF | TGTGCCAGCAGCATCACAGTGCCCGGGGAGCTGTCTTTT
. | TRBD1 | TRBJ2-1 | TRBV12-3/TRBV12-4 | CASSLVGQGRNEQFF | TGTGCCAGCAGTTTAGTTGGACAGGGGAGGAATGAGCAGTTCTTC
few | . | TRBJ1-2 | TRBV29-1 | CSVTLDTYYGYTF | TGCAGCGTCACATTGGACACATACTATGGCTACACCTTC
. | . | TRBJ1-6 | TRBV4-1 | CASSQGRSVGGNLHF | TGCGCCAGCAGCCAAGGGAGGTCGGTCGGGGGCAACCTCCACTTT
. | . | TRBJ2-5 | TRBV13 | CASKYEGETQYF | TGTGCCAGCAAGTACGAGGGGGAGACCCAGTACTTC
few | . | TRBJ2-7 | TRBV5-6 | CASSLVGRGLTYEQYF | TGTGCCAGCAGCTTGGTTGGGCGGGGACTTACCTACGAGCAGTACTTC
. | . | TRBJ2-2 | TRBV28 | CASSFGTRGTGELFF | TGTGCCAGCAGTTTTGGCACCAGGGGAACCGGGGAGCTGTTTTTT
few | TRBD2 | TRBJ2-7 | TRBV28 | CASSSGGLAGVNQYF | TGTGCCAGCAGTTCCGGTGGACTAGCGGGAGTGAACCAGTACTTC
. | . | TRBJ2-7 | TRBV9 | CASSVDGYYEQYF | TGTGCCAGCAGCGTAGACGGCTACTACGAGCAGTACTTC
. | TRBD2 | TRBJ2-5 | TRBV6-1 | CASSLGRIGFRLAGQETQYF | TGTGCCAGCAGTCTCGGCCGGATAGGGTTTCGACTAGCGGGGCAAGAGACCCAGTACTTC
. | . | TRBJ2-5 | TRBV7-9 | CASSLATRGQLQETQYF | TGTGCCAGCAGCTTAGCAACCCGGGGCCAGCTCCAAGAGACCCAGTACTTC
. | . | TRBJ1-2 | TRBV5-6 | CASSLVAGPNYGYTF | TGTGCCAGCAGCTTGGTGGCAGGGCCTAACTATGGCTACACCTTC
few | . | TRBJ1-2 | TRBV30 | CAWDGPSGGYTF | TGTGCCTGGGACGGTCCATCCGGGGGCTACACCTTC
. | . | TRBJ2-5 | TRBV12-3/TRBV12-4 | CACRGILQETQYF | TGTGCCTGCCGCGGGATACTTCAAGAGACCCAGTACTTC
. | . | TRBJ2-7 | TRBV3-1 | CASSQASASSYEQYF | TGTGCCAGCAGCCAAGCTTCGGCAAGCTCCTACGAGCAGTACTTC
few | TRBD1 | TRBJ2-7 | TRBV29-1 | CSAKKMTGQGFSYEQYF | TGCAGCGCCAAAAAAATGACCGGACAGGGTTTTTCCTACGAGCAGTACTTC
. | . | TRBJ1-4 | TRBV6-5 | CASSYSHRLNEKLFF | TGTGCCAGCAGTTACTCACATAGACTTAATGAAAAACTGTTTTTT
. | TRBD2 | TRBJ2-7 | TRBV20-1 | CSAVKTSAFRYEQYF | TGCAGTGCTGTGAAGACTAGCGCTTTTCGCTACGAGCAGTACTTC
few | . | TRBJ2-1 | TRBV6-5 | CASSWANEQFF | TGTGCCAGCAGTTGGGCAAATGAGCAGTTCTTC
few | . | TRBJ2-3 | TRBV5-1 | CASSLPGITDTQYF | TGCGCCAGCAGCTTACCGGGGATCACAGATACGCAGTATTTT
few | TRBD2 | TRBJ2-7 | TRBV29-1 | CSVRLAGYEQYF | TGCAGCGTGCGACTAGCAGGGTACGAGCAGTACTTC
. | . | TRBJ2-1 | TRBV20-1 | CSFRSGTEQFF | TGCAGTTTTCGTAGCGGTACTGAGCAGTTCTTC
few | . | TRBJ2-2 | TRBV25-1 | CASSELSFTGELFF | TGTGCCAGCAGTGAATTAAGTTTCACCGGGGAGCTGTTTTTT
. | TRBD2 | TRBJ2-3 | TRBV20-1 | CSAGRDSRGADTQYF | TGCAGTGCTGGCAGGGACTCCCGGGGGGCAGATACGCAGTATTTT
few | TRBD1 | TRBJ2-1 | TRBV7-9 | CASSFSGTGVNEQFF | TGTGCCAGCAGCTTCTCCGGGACAGGGGTTAATGAGCAGTTCTTC
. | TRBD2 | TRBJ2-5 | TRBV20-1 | CSASELAEETQYF | TGCAGTGCTAGCGAGCTAGCGGAAGAGACCCAGTACTTC
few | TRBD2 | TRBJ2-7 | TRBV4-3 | CASSDSTSAHEQYF | TGCGCCAGCAGCGACTCAACTAGCGCCCACGAGCAGTACTTC
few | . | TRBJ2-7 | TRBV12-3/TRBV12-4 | CASSWELWDEQYF | TGTGCCAGCAGTTGGGAGTTATGGGACGAGCAGTACTTC
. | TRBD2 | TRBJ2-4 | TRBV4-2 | CASSQGTGLAGGGAKNIQYF | TGTGCCAGCAGCCAAGGAACGGGACTAGCGGGAGGGGGAGCCAAAAACATTCAGTACTTC
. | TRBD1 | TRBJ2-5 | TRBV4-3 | CASSHSTGVQETQYF | TGCGCCAGCAGCCACTCCACAGGGGTCCAGGAGACCCAGTACTTC
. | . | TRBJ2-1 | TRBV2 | CASRLGTPEQFF | TGTGCCAGCAGGCTCGGGACTCCCGAGCAGTTCTTC
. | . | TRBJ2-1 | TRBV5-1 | CASSLGRGNEQFF | TGCGCCAGCAGCTTGGGCAGGGGCAATGAGCAGTTCTTC
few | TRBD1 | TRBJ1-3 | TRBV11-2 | CASSPMDRVLYF | TGTGCCAGCAGCCCAATGGACAGGGTTCTATATTTT
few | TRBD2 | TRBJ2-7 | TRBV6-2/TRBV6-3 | CASSYGAGGLTSYEQYF | TGTGCCAGCAGTTACGGGGCGGGAGGTTTGACCTCCTACGAGCAGTACTTC
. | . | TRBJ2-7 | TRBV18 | CASSAGTNYEQYF | TGTGCCAGCTCAGCCGGGACAAATTACGAGCAGTACTTC
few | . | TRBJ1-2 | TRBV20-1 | CSARGTGASDGYAF | TGCAGTGCTAGAGGGACCGGAGCTTCCGATGGCTACGCCTTC
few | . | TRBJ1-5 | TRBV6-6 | CASSYTGTYQPQHF | TGTGCCAGCAGTTACACCGGGACCTATCAGCCCCAGCATTTT
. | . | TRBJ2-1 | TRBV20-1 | CSAHRADYNEQFF | TGCAGTGCCCACCGGGCCGACTACAATGAGCAGTTCTTC
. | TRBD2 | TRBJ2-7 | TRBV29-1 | CSVVLGLAGRSSYEQYF | TGCAGCGTTGTGTTAGGACTAGCGGGCCGAAGCTCCTACGAGCAGTACTTC
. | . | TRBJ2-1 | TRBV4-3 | CASSQDPPGSTYNEQFF | TGCGCCAGCAGCCAAGATCCCCCAGGTTCCACCTACAATGAGCAGTTCTTC
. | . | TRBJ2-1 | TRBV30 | CAWSVLTAQKQFF | TGTGCCTGGAGTGTCCTCACGGCGCAAAAGCAGTTCTTC
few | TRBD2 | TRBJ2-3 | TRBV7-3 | CASSSGLAGGPRDTQYF | TGTGCCAGCAGCTCCGGACTAGCGGGAGGGCCAAGAGATACGCAGTATTTT
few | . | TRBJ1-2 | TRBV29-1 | CSARMVNYGYTF | TGCAGCGCCCGAATGGTTAACTATGGCTACACCTTC
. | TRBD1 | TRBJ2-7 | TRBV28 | CASTPGTGYYEQYF | TGTGCCAGTACTCCCGGGACAGGGTACTACGAGCAGTACTTC
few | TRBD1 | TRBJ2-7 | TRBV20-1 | CSAGGSSDRVPYEQYF | TGCAGTGCTGGAGGAAGCTCCGACAGGGTTCCCTACGAGCAGTACTTC
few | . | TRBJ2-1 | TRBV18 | CASSPSITYEQFF | TGTGCCAGCTCACCATCCATTACCTACGAGCAGTTCTTC
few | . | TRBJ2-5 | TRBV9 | CASSGDPLPQETQYF | TGTGCCAGCAGCGGGGACCCTCTGCCCCAAGAGACCCAGTACTTC
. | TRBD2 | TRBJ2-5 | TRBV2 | CASSEWRGQGREAQYF | TGTGCCAGCAGTGAGTGGCGGGGCCAGGGTCGGGAGGCCCAGTACTTC
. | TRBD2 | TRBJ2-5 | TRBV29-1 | CSVDDLAGGETQYF | TGCAGCGTCGACGACCTAGCGGGAGGAGAGACCCAGTACTTC
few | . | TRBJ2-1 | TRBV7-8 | CASSLSPGSGEQFF | TGTGCCAGCAGCTTGAGTCCGGGTTCGGGGGAGCAGTTCTTC
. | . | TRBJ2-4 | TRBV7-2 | CASSLGREDIQYF | TGTGCCAGCAGCTTAGGCAGGGAGGACATTCAGTACTTC
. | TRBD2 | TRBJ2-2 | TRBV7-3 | CASSLRLAGRGTGELFF | TGTGCCAGCAGCTTAAGACTAGCGGGGAGAGGGACCGGGGAGCTGTTTTTT